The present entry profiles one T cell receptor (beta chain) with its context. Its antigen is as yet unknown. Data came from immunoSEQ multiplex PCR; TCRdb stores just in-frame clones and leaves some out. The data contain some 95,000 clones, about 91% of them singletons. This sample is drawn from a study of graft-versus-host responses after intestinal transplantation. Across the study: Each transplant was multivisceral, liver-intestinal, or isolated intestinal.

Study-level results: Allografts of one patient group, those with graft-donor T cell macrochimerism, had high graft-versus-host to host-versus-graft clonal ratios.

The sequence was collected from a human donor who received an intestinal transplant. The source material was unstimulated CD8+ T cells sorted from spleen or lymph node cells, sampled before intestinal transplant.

The chain's CDR3 is CASSLVGLAGPQETQYF. CDR3 coding DNA: TGTGCCAGCAGCTTAGTGGGTCTAGCGGGGCCCCAAGAGACCCAGTACTTC. The genes are TRBV7-9 and TRBJ2-5; 9 nucleotides agree with TRBD2. CDR1 is SEHNR, CDR2 FQNEAQ, per germline (reference sequence). The CDR3 length is 17 residues. Germline trimming cut 1 base from V and 1 base from J; bases unmatched to any gene: 7.